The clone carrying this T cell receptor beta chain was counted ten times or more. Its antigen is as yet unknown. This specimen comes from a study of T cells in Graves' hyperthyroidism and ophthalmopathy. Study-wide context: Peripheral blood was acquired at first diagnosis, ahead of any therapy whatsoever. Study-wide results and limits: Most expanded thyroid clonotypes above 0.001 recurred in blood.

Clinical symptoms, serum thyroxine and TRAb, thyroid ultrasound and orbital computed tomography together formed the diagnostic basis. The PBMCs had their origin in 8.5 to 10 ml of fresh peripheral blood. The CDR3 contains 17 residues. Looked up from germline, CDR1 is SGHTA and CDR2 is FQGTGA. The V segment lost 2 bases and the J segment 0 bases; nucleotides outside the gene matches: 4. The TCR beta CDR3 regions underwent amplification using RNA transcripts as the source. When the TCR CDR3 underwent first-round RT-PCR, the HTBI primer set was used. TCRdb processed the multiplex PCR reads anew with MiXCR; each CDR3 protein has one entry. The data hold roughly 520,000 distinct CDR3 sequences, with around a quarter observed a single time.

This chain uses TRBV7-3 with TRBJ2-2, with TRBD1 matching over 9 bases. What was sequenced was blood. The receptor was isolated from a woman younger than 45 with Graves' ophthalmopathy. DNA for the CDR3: TGTGCCAGCAGCTTACACGGACAGGGGACGAACACCGGGGAGCTGTTTTTT. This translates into CASSLHGQGTNTGELFF.